Sequencing of this T cell receptor (beta chain) was carried out in a study of blood T cell repertoires in COVID-19. The participants were between roughly 18 and 100 years old and came from under 25 US areas. Per the study methods: Reference gene primer amplification gave estimated nucleated cell counts. Assay: immunoSEQ multiplex PCR; the TCRdb copy retains only in-frame clones and omits some. V, J and clone size derive from that table, while D and trimming were established from the DNA sequence. The data show approximately 200,000 clones, 85% seen once. The CDR3 has 13 residues. Germline assignment: CDR1 MGHRA and CDR2 YSYEKL. The V gene end was trimmed by 3 bases and the J gene end by 8 bases; junction bases not matched to a gene: 6.

This sequence originates from a man between 40 and 49 years old who had recovered from COVID-19. Input material: PBMCs or T cells enriched from blood (not recorded which). The chain carries TRBV4-1 and TRBJ1-2; 7 nucleotides agree with TRBD1. The CDR3 region has the DNA TGCGCCAGCAGCCAGGGCAGGGGGGAGGGCTACACCTTC. It specifies CASSQGRGEGYTF.